The count of the clone carrying this TCR beta chain is one. Method: immunoSEQ multiplex PCR; TCRdb's copy keeps in-frame clones and lacks some. The repertoire has about 170,000 clones, over 70% of them found once; the top ten carry about 4%. Recruits, aged about 18 to 100 years, lived in 20 to 30 US areas. This entry comes from a study of blood T cell repertoires in COVID-19. Study-wide background: T cells, B-cell-depleted T cells, or PBMCs supplied cDNA or gDNA.

The trim removed 2 bases at V and 0 bases at J, leaving 5 bases unmatched. The CDR3 length is 16 residues. Germline CDR1 reads KGHSH; CDR2 reads LQKENI. The specimen was PBMCs or T cells enriched from blood (not recorded which). The source of this sequence is a woman aged 45 to 65 in a cohort exposed to, infected with or recovered from COVID-19 (not recorded which). This sequence joins TRBV18 and TRBJ2-3; TRBD2 aligns across 7 bases. The CDR3 nucleotides are TGTGCCAGCTCACCATTTCCTAGCGGCAGCACAGATACGCAGTATTTT. Its translation is CASSPFPSGSTDTQYF.